The TCR beta chain described here comes from a study of control samples from healthy donors and cancer patients. This table comes from immunoSEQ multiplex PCR, and its TCRdb copy is limited to in-frame clones, with some not included. The data show some 200,000 clones, just under 95% seen once. The CDR3 contains 18 residues. V shed 1 base and J shed 6 bases, with 21 bases lying between them. Germline loops: CDR1 LGHNA, CDR2 YNFKEQ. The chain has TRBV4-2 and TRBJ2-2, with TRBD1 as a possible D gene (5 bases). Sequenced input: blood. The TCR was taken from a man aged 45-65 years in good health. The CDR3 reads CASSQAGRADVMAGELFF. The CDR3 DNA is TGTGCCAGCAGCCAAGCGGGCAGGGCTGATGTGATGGCCGGGGAGCTGTTTTTT.